The TCR beta chain under discussion was sequenced for a study of T cell repertoires in cytomegalovirus infection (dated by TCRdb to about 2019). For context, the study as a whole: Peptide stimulations targeted recently identified HLA-C-restricted CMV epitopes, whose presentation resists viral immunomodulation, together with well-studied HLA-B-restricted epitopes. Because public TCR beta signatures pointed to carriage of CMV infection together with the matching HLA type, the HLA type of each donor mattered for the analysis.

Concerning this clonotype: Its antigen specificity is not known. Base qualities are not recorded, but no much larger clone differs from it by a single base.

Sequenced using an Illumina HiSeq 1500. The raw public data were reprocessed by TCRdb itself: fastp quality trimming at Q25, MiXCR clonotype calling, in-frame beta chains only. Records with the same CDR3 protein are collapsed into one entry carrying the most frequent genes and DNA. This sample holds hundreds of thousands of distinct CDR3 sequences; about 33% were observed only once. 15% to 20% of the sample goes to the ten largest clones. Sample treatment or condition, as interpreted from the label and publication: in vitro stimulation with specific CMV peptide epitopes to enrich CMV-specific T cells. Broader findings and caveats from the paper: Carriers of CMV infection plus the relevant HLA type were discriminated by the cumulative frequency of public TCR beta family members in the study cohort and in an independent 352-donor cohort. The ex vivo response was dominated by HLA-C-restricted CMV-specific TCR beta clonotypes, and the single most frequent clonotype in two of eight donors was supplied by these HLA-C-restricted clonotypes.

The CDR3 starts with the cysteine, ends with the phenylalanine, and has 15 residues. The only DNA kept is the CDR3, 45 bases in frame from the first base. CDR1 and CDR2 (SGHTA, FQGNSA) derive from the germline V gene. V sheds 7 bases and J sheds 0 bases, leaving 13 bases between their ends. Sequenced material: cultured PBMCs, taken from culture after CMV antigen stimulation. The clonotype was recovered from a human donor in good health (CMV status not recorded). Some clones in this sample may be carry-over from other donors' samples. The rearrangement joined TRBV7-2 to TRBJ2-1, with TRBD2 tentatively as D gene (7 bases match). The CDR3 region has the sequence CASIGEGGSYNEQFF. At the DNA level, the sequence is TGTGCCAGCATCGGGGAGGGGGGCTCCTACAATGAGCAGTTCTTC. Extended through the reference TRBV7-2 and TRBJ2-1 proteins, this CDR3 yields the full variable domain: GAGVSQSPSNKVTEKGKDVELRCDPISGHTALYWYRQSLGQGLEFLIYFQGNSAPDKSGLPSDRFSAERTGGSVSTLTIQRTQQEDSAVYLCASIGEGGSYNEQFFGPGTRLTVL.